The rows below give T cell receptor beta chains drawn from one sample of a study of T cell changes during pregnancy in multiple sclerosis. Produced via immunoSEQ multiplex PCR; TCRdb's table is partial and in-frame only. This table has around 31,000 clones, approximately 90% appearing once. Specimen: CD8+ T cells from peripheral blood mononuclear cells, collected in the second trimester of pregnancy. These receptors came from a female donor with multiple sclerosis, enrolled in a pregnancy study. The CDR3 runs from the conserved cysteine through the conserved F or W. A D gene is named only where the DNA matches it firmly. Size is omitted from some rows. Given values are once, few, many or a class for expanded clones.

D: TRBD1; V: TRBV28; size: -; J: TRBJ1-5; DNA: TGTGCCAGCAGCCCCGACAGGGTGGGTCAGCCCCAGCATTTT; CDR3: CASSPDRVGQPQHF
D: TRBD1; V: TRBV14; size: -; J: TRBJ1-1; DNA: TGTGCCAGCAGCCAGTCCACAGGGGGCTTCACTGAAGCTTTCTTT; CDR3: CASSQSTGGFTEAFF
D: -; V: TRBV5-5; size: -; J: TRBJ2-7; DNA: TGTGCCAGCAGCTTTCTGGACAACCAGCACTACGAGCAGTACTTC; CDR3: CASSFLDNQHYEQYF
D: TRBD1; V: TRBV13; size: -; J: TRBJ1-5; DNA: TGTGCCAGCAGCTTAAACAGGGGAAGCAATCAGCCCCAGCATTTT; CDR3: CASSLNRGSNQPQHF
D: -; V: TRBV28; size: few; J: TRBJ2-7; DNA: TGTGCCAGCAGTAACAGGGTCTCCTACGAGCAGTACTTC; CDR3: CASSNRVSYEQYF
D: TRBD2; V: TRBV6-4; size: -; J: TRBJ2-3; DNA: TGTGCCAGCAGTGACTTGGCGGGAGGGGGCACAGATACGCAGTATTTT; CDR3: CASSDLAGGGTDTQYF
D: TRBD1; V: TRBV25-1; size: -; J: TRBJ2-1; DNA: TGTGCCAGCAGTGCGGGACAGGGGGATGCCGATGAGCAGTTCTTC; CDR3: CASSAGQGDADEQFF
D: -; V: TRBV5-1; size: once; J: TRBJ1-1; DNA: TGCGCCAGCAGCTTGGGAAGGGGTGGAACTGAAGCTTTCTTT; CDR3: CASSLGRGGTEAFF
D: TRBD2; V: TRBV7-2; size: -; J: TRBJ2-3; DNA: TGTGCCAGCAGCTTCTCCACTAGCGGGAGCCTCACTGATACGCAGTATTTT; CDR3: CASSFSTSGSLTDTQYF
D: -; V: TRBV13; size: -; J: TRBJ1-1; DNA: TGTGCCAGCAGCTCAGGACCGACAGTATCCTACGGCACTGAAGCTTTCTTT; CDR3: CASSSGPTVSYGTEAFF
D: TRBD1; V: TRBV30; size: -; J: TRBJ2-7; DNA: TGTGCCTGGATACCTTTGGCCGGGACAGGGGGGACCTACGAGCAGTACTTC; CDR3: CAWIPLAGTGGTYEQYF
D: TRBD2; V: TRBV4-2; size: -; J: TRBJ2-3; DNA: TGTGCCAGCAGCCAAGGGACTAGCGGGAGCCCAGATACGCAGTATTTT; CDR3: CASSQGTSGSPDTQYF
D: -; V: TRBV6-5; size: -; J: TRBJ1-2; DNA: TGTGCCAGCAGTTACTCGGGGGAAGGGACTTTCAATGGCTACACCTTC; CDR3: CASSYSGEGTFNGYTF
D: -; V: TRBV10-2; size: -; J: TRBJ2-1; DNA: TGCGCCAGCAGAAATGAGGGTTTTGAGCAGTTCTTC; CDR3: CASRNEGFEQFF
D: -; V: TRBV30; size: few; J: TRBJ1-2; DNA: TGTGCCTGGGGACAGCGAGTCCACTATGGCTACACCTTC; CDR3: CAWGQRVHYGYTF
D: TRBD1; V: TRBV27; size: -; J: TRBJ1-5; DNA: TGTGCCAGCAGTTTAAGGACAGGGAATCAGCCCCAGCATTTT; CDR3: CASSLRTGNQPQHF
D: TRBD1; V: TRBV6-5; size: -; J: TRBJ2-7; DNA: TGTGCCAGCAGTTACCTTCGGACAGGCCGCTTACTGGAGCAGTACTTC; CDR3: CASSYLRTGRLLEQYF
D: -; V: TRBV11-2; size: -; J: TRBJ1-5; DNA: TGTGCCAGCAGCTTAGGACAGGTTGACATTTCAAGCAATCAGCCCCAGCATTTT; CDR3: CASSLGQVDISSNQPQHF
D: -; V: TRBV10-2; size: once; J: TRBJ2-7; DNA: TGCGCCAGCAGTGAGATTCGGGGGTCCCACGAGCAGTACTTC; CDR3: CASSEIRGSHEQYF
D: TRBD2; V: TRBV28; size: -; J: TRBJ2-1; DNA: TGTGCCAGCAGTTTTGCTAGCGGGGCTGGCGAGCAGTTCTTC; CDR3: CASSFASGAGEQFF
D: -; V: TRBV27; size: -; J: TRBJ2-2; DNA: TGTGCCAGCACCTTCAGTGCACCGGGGGAGCTGTTTTTT; CDR3: CASTFSAPGELFF
D: -; V: TRBV10-3; size: -; J: TRBJ1-1; DNA: TGTGCCATCAGTGACTCGACTTGGAACACTGAAGCTTTCTTT; CDR3: CAISDSTWNTEAFF
D: TRBD2; V: TRBV27; size: -; J: TRBJ2-7; DNA: TGTGCCAGCAGTACAGCGGGAGGCGCCTACGAGCAGTACTTC; CDR3: CASSTAGGAYEQYF
D: -; V: TRBV7-6; size: -; J: TRBJ2-7; DNA: TGTGCCAGCAGCTTAGCGGAGACCGGCCCTGTGGAGCAGTACTTC; CDR3: CASSLAETGPVEQYF
D: -; V: TRBV5-6; size: -; J: TRBJ2-5; DNA: TGTGCCAGCAGCCCGACCATTGACGGGGCCCAGTACTTC; CDR3: CASSPTIDGAQYF
D: TRBD1; V: TRBV5-1; size: -; J: TRBJ1-1; DNA: TGCGCCAGCGCCGGGACAGGATTAGCAGACACTGAAGCTTTCTTT; CDR3: CASAGTGLADTEAFF
D: TRBD1; V: TRBV19; size: once; J: TRBJ2-7; DNA: TGTGCCAGTAGTATGACAGGGAGCCACGAGCAGTACTTC; CDR3: CASSMTGSHEQYF
D: -; V: TRBV28; size: -; J: TRBJ2-3; DNA: TGTGCCAGCAGTTTGGAGCCTTTGAGTACAGATACGCAGTATTTT; CDR3: CASSLEPLSTDTQYF
D: -; V: TRBV28; size: -; J: TRBJ2-7; DNA: TGTGCCAGCAGTTTATTGGCTAGCTCTCGCGAGCAGTACTTC; CDR3: CASSLLASSREQYF
D: -; V: TRBV9; size: -; J: TRBJ1-4; DNA: TGTGCCAGCAGTGACAGCTATAATGAAAAACTGTTTTTT; CDR3: CASSDSYNEKLFF
D: TRBD2; V: TRBV5-5; size: -; J: TRBJ2-7; DNA: TGTGCCAGCAGCCTCCGGGCTAGCGGGTCCTACGAGCAGTACTTC; CDR3: CASSLRASGSYEQYF
D: -; V: TRBV5-1; size: few; J: TRBJ1-1; DNA: TGCGCCAGCAGCGAGGGAGATAACACTGAAGCTTTCTTT; CDR3: CASSEGDNTEAFF
D: TRBD1; V: TRBV11-2; size: -; J: TRBJ2-7; DNA: TGTGCCAGCAGCGGCGCCGGGACAGCCCACGAGCAGTACTTC; CDR3: CASSGAGTAHEQYF
D: TRBD1; V: TRBV27; size: -; J: TRBJ2-7; DNA: TGTGCCAGCAGTTTTTCGGCGGGACAGGCCTCCTACGAGCAGTACTTC; CDR3: CASSFSAGQASYEQYF
D: -; V: TRBV6-5; size: -; J: TRBJ2-1; DNA: TGTGCCAGCAGTCCGGACAACAATGAGCAGTTCTTC; CDR3: CASSPDNNEQFF
D: -; V: TRBV5-4; size: -; J: TRBJ1-1; DNA: TGTGCCAGCAGCTTGGTGGGACAAGAAGCTTTCTTT; CDR3: CASSLVGQEAFF